Below, 9 T cell receptor beta chains from the same sample are listed, as sequenced in a study of blood T cell repertoires in COVID-19. TCRdb's table, derived via immunoSEQ multiplex PCR, lists solely in-frame clones and lacks some. Among about 180,000 clones listed, 88% were seen once. Sequenced input: PBMCs or T cells enriched from blood (not recorded which). The receptors originated from a woman in her late teens or twenties who had recovered from COVID-19.

This clone was detected a few times. The CDR3 DNA reads as TGTGCCAGCAGCTACTACAGGGGACCAGCCTACGAGCAGTACTTC. Its protein is CASSYYRGPAYEQYF. This chain joins TRBV7-2 and TRBJ2-7, with TRBD1 identical over 7 bases. The CDR3 extends over 15 amino acids. CDR1 SGHTA and CDR2 FQGNSA come from the germline V gene. V trimming: 4 bases; J trimming: 2 bases; junction bases outside the gene matches: 8.

The rearrangement joins TRBV5-1 to TRBJ1-4; the match to TRBD1 covers 8 bases. Unmatched junction bases numbered 6, after V lost 0 bases and J lost 5 bases. The CDR3 has 16 residues. Per the germline V gene, CDR1 is SGHRS and CDR2 is YFSETQ. CDR3 DNA sequence: TGCGCCAGCAGCTTGGGTTGGACAGGGCAAAATGAAAAACTGTTTTTT. Translating it yields CASSLGWTGQNEKLFF.

The chain is built from TRBV5-6 and TRBJ2-1, with D possibly TRBD2 on 6 matching bases. Germline CDR1 reads SGHDT; CDR2 reads YYEEEE. The CDR3 is made up of 15 amino acids. V lost 4 bases to trimming and J lost 6 bases, with 17 bases between them. The CDR3 is CASSPLASAPNEQFF. DNA for the CDR3: TGTGCCAGCAGCCCGCTAGCGTCTGCCCCCAATGAGCAGTTCTTC.

This clone was recorded only once. The V and J genes are TRBV10-1 and TRBJ1-2; no firm D call. Germline V gene data show CDR1 as WNHNN and CDR2 as SYGVQD (reference sequence). Trimming cost V 0 bases and J 6 bases, with 11 bases left between them. There are 14 residues in the CDR3. This CDR3 is CASSESIEPDGYTF. CDR3 bases: TGCGCCAGCAGTGAGTCGATTGAACCGGATGGCTACACCTTC.

The genes are TRBV6-1 and TRBJ2-7, with unresolved D. CDR1 and CDR2 from the germline V gene are MNHNS and SASEGT. Trimming stripped 1 base from V and 5 bases from J, with 3 bases between. The CDR3 loop spans 11 amino acids. The CDR3 DNA is TGTGCCAGCAGTGAAGTAGACGAGCAGTACTTC. Protein product: CASSEVDEQYF.

The chain combines TRBV30 with TRBJ1-2; 7 positions agree with TRBD1. Germline V gene sequence: CDR1 GTSNPN, CDR2 SVGIG (reference sequence). The length of the CDR3 is 14 residues. Trimming cost V 5 bases and J 8 bases; bases outside gene matches: 14. As DNA, the CDR3 is TGTGCCTGGCTCATGACAGGGAATGTGAGGGGCTACACCTTC. Amino acid sequence: CAWLMTGNVRGYTF.

The chain uses TRBV30 and TRBJ2-7; unclear D gene. The V end lost 2 bases, the J end lost 3 bases, and 5 bases lay between the germline ends. The V gene's germline CDR1 is GTSNPN and CDR2 SVGIG (reference sequence). This CDR3 region has 11 residues. The CDR3: CAWSMSYEQYF. The CDR3 DNA sequence: TGTGCCTGGAGTATGAGCTACGAGCAGTACTTC.

This clone has more than one count but fewer than ten. J is TRBJ1-1 and V is TRBV24-1; 11 bases map to TRBD1. The CDR3 runs 15 residues. Germline CDR1 is KGHDR and CDR2 is SFDVKD. Losses at the gene ends were 7 bases for V and 5 bases for J; bases not matched to a gene: 8. In DNA form, the CDR3 reads TGTGCCACCAGCGGTTGGGGACAGGGGGGGACTGAAGCTTTCTTT. Amino acid sequence: CATSGWGQGGTEAFF.

The V and J genes are TRBV7-6 and TRBJ2-2, with D tentatively TRBD1 (6 bases). Looked up from germline, CDR1 is SGHVS and CDR2 is FNYEAQ. The ends were cut back, 5 bases at V and 4 bases at J, with 17 bases in the middle. There are 16 residues in the CDR3. CDR3 sequence: CASSPGASSGTGELFF. CDR3 bases: TGTGCCAGCAGCCCAGGGGCTAGCTCGGGCACCGGGGAGCTGTTTTTT.